The text below deals with one T cell receptor beta chain. This clone has only a few counts. Its antigen has not been determined. The germline gene is not matched at one end of the junction; a read error may be the cause. The data were taken from a study of cytomegalovirus exposure and HLA in healthy donors (dated by TCRdb to the late 2010s). With respect to the entire study: According to an earlier analysis of 587 of the donors, about 179 million T cells yielded over 90 million unique TCR beta sequences and approximately 300 Gb of sequence data. Around 320 gigabases of sequencing data and approximately 85 million unique TCR sequences were included in an early release covering roughly 600 HLA-typed donors. Among the roughly 400 genotyped donors, around 81% belonged to the genetic ancestry cluster associated with self-reported Caucasian donors. The study was designed to test whether signatures of past pathogen exposure could be identified by cataloging public T cell receptors. Using immunosequencing, the study profiled T cell repertoires from about 650 subjects and related those repertoires to cytomegalovirus serostatus. In addition to the first cohort of 650 to 750 subjects, a separate validation cohort of 120 different subjects was used. High-throughput TCR immunosequencing, statistical association of individual TCRs with disease status, and machine learning were combined to predict cytomegalovirus infection status. A later analysis re-analyzed previously published TCR beta repertoires from about 730 donors and added high-resolution HLA genotyping to study TCR occurrence patterns. In the later analysis, no new phenotypic data were used to find candidate immune exposures; instead, reliance was placed on TCR beta sequences and their occurrence across donors. In an earlier analysis of about 590 of the donors, high-throughput TCR beta sequencing was used to judge whether each TCR beta V gene segment behaved as functional or pseudogenic. Donor age, sex, ethnicity and CMV serostatus were collected together with the repertoire data. A later genetic analysis used genome-wide SNP genotypes for about 55% of the 666 donors, treating that subset as a discovery cohort. Every repertoire in the discovery cohort had been generated on one and the same sequencing platform. HLA typing covered class I and class II loci at four-digit resolution. The number of typed donors differed by locus: about 620-630 for A, B, C, DRB1 and DQB1; some 500 for DQA1; approximately 600 for DPA1; and some 430 for DPB1. Roughly 5 DR-DQ haplotypes were handled as single units for association and clustering because linkage in the cohort was strong. Among roughly 370 genotyped donors of the cohort, an average of 235,054 unique TCR beta nucleotide sequences were sequenced per donor, 15% to 20% of them non-productive. Broader findings and caveats from the paper: The earlier analysis of 450 to 700 of the donors excluded some 15 rarely observed V segments, including chromosome 9 orphons, because counts were too low. Compared with the approximately 700-donor mean, donors in an Asian-associated ancestry cluster had fewer N-insertions in productive TCRs, according to a later genetic analysis. An association between a missense DCLRE1C variant and V-gene and J-gene trimming of TCR beta chains was found in a later genetic analysis and replicated in an independent cohort. Across donors, most TCR sequences were observed very rarely, whereas some public TCRs were present in many individuals. A group of highly shared sequence variants was considered likely to be a technical artifact of the sequencing pipeline. In the study, approximately 160 TCR beta chains were listed as associated with cytomegalovirus. A further reported finding was that TCR beta sequences accurately predicted the HLA-A and HLA-B alleles for most subjects in the first cohort. A later analysis associated about 16,000 TCR beta sequences with specific HLA alleles at a false discovery rate of 0.05. Some IMGT-functional V segments, including TRBV6-2 and TRBV6-3, could not be distinguished by the 87-base-pair reads and were therefore excluded. In a later analysis, most CMV-associated TCR beta chains were found to appear HLA-restricted, with HLA associations seemingly driven largely by CMV exposure. In a later analysis, HLA-associated TCR beta chains showed more clonal expansion and lower generation probabilities than non-associated chains that were equally common. The authors suggested that the approach could potentially be extended to other disease states and immunological phenotypes. Because some donors lacked HLA typing at each locus, the association tests relied only on the typed subset. The classifier was reported to diagnose cytomegalovirus status with high specificity and sensitivity in both the original and validation cohorts. The only immune exposure information available for the cohort was CMV serostatus. The cohort was sequenced for TCR beta chains only, and without alpha or paired-chain data the features that could be detected were limited. Linkage disequilibrium might explain the correlated functional status among segregating V segments, but an unknown experimental factor could not be excluded. When HLA alleles, especially DR and DQ, strongly co-occurred, TCR associations were difficult to assign to individual alleles. Sequencing depth was assumed to be roughly uniform across donors in the presence/absence analyses, though that assumption may not hold. A later analysis found that TCR association rates varied across HLA loci, with DRB1 alleles showing the most associated TCRs and HLA-C alleles the fewest. In an earlier analysis of more than 450 of the donors, most TCR beta V segments were observed in productive rearrangements about 87% or about 30% of the time, broadly matching IMGT annotations. According to a later analysis, parvovirus B19, influenza, CMV and Epstein-Barr virus appeared linked to several top co-occurrence clusters. In vitro tests confirmed that three of the cytomegalovirus-associated TCR beta chains recognize cytomegalovirus antigens.

Library creation used the immunoSEQ multiplex PCR assay. The multiplex PCR relied on a mix of 60 forward primers for TCR Vbeta segments and 13 reverse primers for TCR Jbeta segments. The CDR3 region of rearranged TCR beta genes was amplified from genomic DNA with a multiplex PCR assay. Amplified TCR beta libraries were sequenced as 87-base-pair reads on the Illumina HiSeq System. As for how the authors treated the data: Across the roughly 700 repertoires, a later analysis counted around 80 million unique TCR beta chains, about 10 million of which were shared by at least two donors. A nearest-neighbor algorithm error-corrected the raw reads and collapsed the reads into unique sequences, merging closely related sequences to remove PCR and sequencing errors. Alignment of CDR3 sequences to IMGT reference sequences was used to assign V, D and J gene segments. Each retained sequence needed at least a six-nucleotide match to both a V gene segment and a J gene segment. A rearrangement was called productive if the CDR3 had no stop codons and remained in frame with V and J, and every other rearrangement was called non-productive. CDR3 was defined by IMGT convention, running from the second conserved V-encoded cysteine to the conserved J-encoded phenylalanine. The earlier analysis of 587 of the donors excluded sequences that lacked an unambiguous match to a single V gene segment. An earlier analysis of about 590 of the donors classified V segments as functional when productive rearrangements were above 56.7% and as segregating when the standard deviation between donors was above 5%. To diagnose cytomegalovirus status from the catalog of TCR beta chain sequences, a statistical classification framework was built. In a later analysis, TCR nucleotide sequences were compared against IMGT/GENE-DB human TR gene sequences so that V and J genes could be assigned. A later analysis assigned CDR3 sequences and most-parsimonious VDJ recombination scenarios with the TCRdist pipeline. In a later analysis, each TCR beta chain was defined by its CDR3 amino acid sequence together with its V-gene family, and reads lacking a unique V-gene family were excluded. To address suspected cross-contamination and a sequencing artifact, a later analysis removed over 500 highly shared, low-generation-probability nucleotide sequences. In a later analysis, a clonal expansion index for each public chain was calculated from normalized within-repertoire ranks of inferred template counts. A later analysis computed generation probabilities with a VDJ recombination model fitted to out-of-frame rearrangements, and checked the results against IGoR. A later analysis scored TCR-TCR, TCR-HLA and TCR-CMV co-occurrence with hypergeometric tests, applying a repertoire-size bias correction to TCR pairs. False discovery rates were estimated in a later analysis by permuting HLA or CMV assignments 20 times. In a later analysis, co-occurring TCRs were grouped with DBSCAN, and TCRdist sequence similarity was added when clustering was performed within HLA-allele-positive subsets. For co-occurrence clustering, repertoires with fewer than 30,000 or more than 120,000 public chains were excluded, along with five or six repertoires with anomalous nucleotide sharing. TCRdb carries this immuneACCESS record with in-frame sequences only. Its versions omit some clonotypes, under half of them owing to an unresolved V gene in the studies checked, with the rest unexplained. V, J and clone size are those of that table, while D and trimming were read from the DNA. The sample has roughly 56,000 clones on record, about 81% of them singletons. In total, the top ten clones hold about 53% of the sample.

The cohort comprised approximately 700 healthy bone marrow donors. All cohort members were sampled while nominally healthy, although unrecorded immune exposures were likely present. The donor was CMV seropositive and was included in the group of 250 to 350 seropositive cohort members. Each donor provided a peripheral blood sample, and peripheral blood mononuclear cells were used for TCR beta sequencing. The Qiagen DNeasy Blood Extraction Kit was used to extract genomic DNA from the blood cell samples. Looking up the germline V gene yields CDR1 MNHEY and CDR2 SVGAGI. The cysteine opens and the phenylalanine closes a CDR3 of 14 amino acids. Only the CDR3 part of the read is kept: 42 bases, read in frame from the first base.

The V gene is TRBV6-5 and the J gene is TRBJ2-2, with the D gene not confidently named. The source of this sequence is a man in his forties or fifties in good health and CMV-seropositive. The source material was PBMCs. This receptor has the CDR3 CDSRKRSYTGELFF. Read as DNA, the sequence is TGTGACAGCAGAAAGCGTTCATACACCGGGGAGCTGTTTTTT.